This is a list of T cell receptor beta chains from one sample in a study of T cell changes during pregnancy in multiple sclerosis. Sequenced by immunoSEQ multiplex PCR; TCRdb stores in-frame clones only, minus some. The sample lists some 40,000 clones, 90% to 95% occurring once. The sequenced sample was CD4+ T cells from peripheral blood mononuclear cells, obtained in the third trimester of pregnancy. These receptors came from a female donor with multiple sclerosis, enrolled in a pregnancy study. Both conserved end residues are part of each CDR3. Each record gives: D gene, clone size, J gene, V gene, CDR3 protein, CDR3 DNA. The D gene is left open where the match is weak. Clone sizes are given selectively: once, few, many, or a class where the clone is expanded.

d_gene: -; abundance: -; j_gene: TRBJ2-7; v_gene: TRBV2; CDR3aa: CASSEGTGDAYEQYF; CDR3nt: TGTGCCAGCAGCGAAGGTACAGGCGACGCCTACGAGCAGTACTTC
d_gene: TRBD1; abundance: -; j_gene: TRBJ2-3; v_gene: TRBV28; CDR3aa: CASSRSTGRGGNTQYF; CDR3nt: TGTGCCAGCAGCCGTTCGACAGGGCGTGGGGGAAATACGCAGTATTTT
d_gene: TRBD2; abundance: -; j_gene: TRBJ2-7; v_gene: TRBV5-1; CDR3aa: CASSPGLAGFYEQYF; CDR3nt: TGCGCCAGCAGCCCGGGACTAGCGGGATTCTACGAGCAGTACTTC
d_gene: TRBD2; abundance: -; j_gene: TRBJ2-1; v_gene: TRBV5-1; CDR3aa: CASSSGTSGVEVEFF; CDR3nt: TGCGCCAGCAGCTCCGGGACTAGCGGGGTTGAGGTGGAGTTCTTC
d_gene: TRBD2; abundance: -; j_gene: TRBJ2-1; v_gene: TRBV6-1; CDR3aa: CASSKTSGSNEQFF; CDR3nt: TGTGCCAGCAGTAAGACTAGCGGGAGCAATGAGCAGTTCTTC
d_gene: TRBD2; abundance: -; j_gene: TRBJ2-5; v_gene: TRBV4-1; CDR3aa: CASSHASGQETQYF; CDR3nt: TGCGCCAGCAGCCATGCTAGCGGCCAAGAGACCCAGTACTTC
d_gene: -; abundance: -; j_gene: TRBJ2-7; v_gene: TRBV6-1; CDR3aa: CASSEGLANYEQYF; CDR3nt: TGTGCCAGCAGTGAAGGTCTAGCGAACTACGAGCAGTACTTC
d_gene: TRBD2; abundance: -; j_gene: TRBJ2-1; v_gene: TRBV7-9; CDR3aa: CASSLGLAGNNEQFF; CDR3nt: TGTGCCAGCAGCTTAGGGCTAGCGGGAAACAATGAGCAGTTCTTC
d_gene: -; abundance: -; j_gene: TRBJ2-4; v_gene: TRBV21-1; CDR3aa: CASSLFRVPAKNIQYF; CDR3nt: TGTGCCAGCAGCCTCTTCCGGGTCCCAGCCAAAAACATTCAGTACTTC
d_gene: TRBD1; abundance: -; j_gene: TRBJ2-5; v_gene: TRBV15; CDR3aa: CATSRGSGGTGEWAQYF; CDR3nt: TGTGCCACCAGCAGAGGCTCCGGGGGGACAGGGGAATGGGCCCAGTACTTC
d_gene: TRBD1; abundance: -; j_gene: TRBJ2-3; v_gene: TRBV5-6; CDR3aa: CASSLAGTGLSDTQYF; CDR3nt: TGTGCCAGCAGCTTGGCCGGGACAGGGTTGTCAGATACGCAGTATTTT
d_gene: -; abundance: -; j_gene: TRBJ1-1; v_gene: TRBV6-1; CDR3aa: CASIGGDSLNTEAFF; CDR3nt: TGTGCCAGCATCGGGGGAGACAGCCTGAACACTGAAGCTTTCTTT
d_gene: -; abundance: -; j_gene: TRBJ1-1; v_gene: TRBV6-5; CDR3aa: CASSSTANTEAFF; CDR3nt: TGTGCCAGCAGTTCCACAGCAAACACTGAAGCTTTCTTT
d_gene: TRBD1; abundance: -; j_gene: TRBJ2-2; v_gene: TRBV28; CDR3aa: CASSRTGAGELFF; CDR3nt: TGTGCCAGCAGCAGGACAGGGGCCGGGGAGCTGTTTTTT
d_gene: TRBD1; abundance: -; j_gene: TRBJ2-2; v_gene: TRBV5-1; CDR3aa: CASSSGQLRGTGELFF; CDR3nt: TGCGCCAGCAGCTCGGGACAGTTAAGAGGCACCGGGGAGCTGTTTTTT
d_gene: -; abundance: -; j_gene: TRBJ2-7; v_gene: TRBV11-2; CDR3aa: CASSINRDNEQYF; CDR3nt: TGTGCCAGCAGCATCAACCGGGACAACGAGCAGTACTTC
d_gene: -; abundance: -; j_gene: TRBJ2-4; v_gene: TRBV28; CDR3aa: CASSAPGAKNIQYF; CDR3nt: TGTGCCAGCAGTGCCCCAGGGGCCAAAAACATTCAGTACTTC
d_gene: TRBD1; abundance: -; j_gene: TRBJ2-1; v_gene: TRBV7-9; CDR3aa: CASSLGAGGPNEQFF; CDR3nt: TGTGCCAGCAGCTTAGGGGCAGGGGGACCAAATGAGCAGTTCTTC
d_gene: -; abundance: -; j_gene: TRBJ2-5; v_gene: TRBV20-1; CDR3aa: CSVGKEETQYF; CDR3nt: TGCAGCGTCGGGAAGGAGGAGACCCAGTACTTC
d_gene: -; abundance: -; j_gene: TRBJ2-5; v_gene: TRBV6-5; CDR3aa: CASGLGLLKETQYF; CDR3nt: TGTGCCAGCGGCCTTGGACTGTTAAAAGAGACCCAGTACTTC
d_gene: TRBD2; abundance: few; j_gene: TRBJ2-1; v_gene: TRBV9; CDR3aa: CASSLRSPSGRTQNEQFF; CDR3nt: TGTGCCAGCAGCCTACGAAGTCCAAGCGGGAGGACTCAGAATGAGCAGTTCTTC
d_gene: -; abundance: -; j_gene: TRBJ1-2; v_gene: TRBV6-5; CDR3aa: CASSYQNYGYTF; CDR3nt: TGTGCCAGCAGTTATCAGAACTATGGCTACACCTTC
d_gene: TRBD2; abundance: -; j_gene: TRBJ2-1; v_gene: TRBV27; CDR3aa: CASSLRASGTRSYNEQFF; CDR3nt: TGTGCCAGCAGTTTGAGAGCTAGCGGGACCCGCTCCTACAATGAGCAGTTCTTC
d_gene: TRBD1; abundance: -; j_gene: TRBJ1-2; v_gene: TRBV27; CDR3aa: CASSRPGQGAWGYTF; CDR3nt: TGTGCCAGCAGCAGACCGGGACAGGGGGCATGGGGCTACACCTTC
d_gene: -; abundance: -; j_gene: TRBJ1-5; v_gene: TRBV2; CDR3aa: CASNLLGNSNQPQHF; CDR3nt: TGTGCCAGCAATCTTCTAGGTAATAGCAATCAGCCCCAGCATTTT
d_gene: TRBD2; abundance: -; j_gene: TRBJ2-5; v_gene: TRBV18; CDR3aa: CASSVGLAGVETQYF; CDR3nt: TGTGCCAGCTCGGTGGGACTAGCGGGAGTGGAGACCCAGTACTTC
d_gene: -; abundance: -; j_gene: TRBJ1-4; v_gene: TRBV9; CDR3aa: CASSVAGRSTNEKLFF; CDR3nt: TGTGCCAGCAGCGTAGCTGGGCGATCAACTAATGAAAAACTGTTTTTT
d_gene: -; abundance: -; j_gene: TRBJ1-2; v_gene: TRBV5-6; CDR3aa: CASSGGVGENYGYTF; CDR3nt: TGTGCCAGCAGCGGAGGGGTGGGTGAGAACTATGGCTACACCTTC
d_gene: TRBD2; abundance: -; j_gene: TRBJ2-3; v_gene: TRBV7-2; CDR3aa: CASSSGLAGSTDTQYF; CDR3nt: TGTGCCAGCAGCTCCGGACTAGCGGGAAGCACAGATACGCAGTATTTT
d_gene: TRBD1; abundance: few; j_gene: TRBJ1-5; v_gene: TRBV7-2; CDR3aa: CASSYRGQQPQHF; CDR3nt: TGTGCCAGCAGCTACAGGGGTCAACAGCCCCAGCATTTT
d_gene: TRBD1; abundance: -; j_gene: TRBJ2-5; v_gene: TRBV19; CDR3aa: CASSIAGGIETQYF; CDR3nt: TGTGCCAGTAGTATAGCAGGGGGCATCGAGACCCAGTACTTC
d_gene: -; abundance: -; j_gene: TRBJ2-5; v_gene: TRBV10-3; CDR3aa: CAIKASGEETQYF; CDR3nt: TGTGCCATCAAGGCCAGCGGTGAAGAGACCCAGTACTTC
d_gene: TRBD1; abundance: -; j_gene: TRBJ2-7; v_gene: TRBV10-3; CDR3aa: CAISGTGAIREQYF; CDR3nt: TGTGCCATCAGTGGGACAGGGGCCATCCGAGAGCAGTACTTC
d_gene: -; abundance: -; j_gene: TRBJ2-7; v_gene: TRBV19; CDR3aa: CASSMGQVLGYEQYF; CDR3nt: TGTGCCAGTAGTATGGGGCAGGTATTGGGGTACGAGCAGTACTTC
d_gene: -; abundance: -; j_gene: TRBJ2-7; v_gene: TRBV5-4; CDR3aa: CASSLGTGKTYEQYF; CDR3nt: TGTGCCAGCAGCTTGGGGACTGGCAAAACCTACGAGCAGTACTTC
d_gene: -; abundance: -; j_gene: TRBJ2-7; v_gene: TRBV27; CDR3aa: CASSLRFDSYEQYF; CDR3nt: TGTGCCAGCAGTTTAAGATTTGATAGCTACGAGCAGTACTTC
d_gene: TRBD2; abundance: once; j_gene: TRBJ2-3; v_gene: TRBV7-2; CDR3aa: CASSPTPSSGSGADTQYF; CDR3nt: TGTGCCAGCAGCCCTACACCCTCTAGCGGGAGCGGTGCAGATACGCAGTATTTT
d_gene: TRBD1; abundance: -; j_gene: TRBJ2-7; v_gene: TRBV4-2; CDR3aa: CASSRGQTSYEQYF; CDR3nt: TGTGCCAGCAGCCGGGGACAGACCTCCTACGAGCAGTACTTC
d_gene: -; abundance: -; j_gene: TRBJ2-1; v_gene: TRBV7-2; CDR3aa: CASSSLNEQFF; CDR3nt: TGTGCCAGCAGCTCACTCAATGAGCAGTTCTTC
d_gene: -; abundance: -; j_gene: TRBJ1-1; v_gene: TRBV19; CDR3aa: CASSTRTAEAFF; CDR3nt: TGTGCCAGTAGTACGCGGACAGCTGAAGCTTTCTTT
d_gene: TRBD1; abundance: -; j_gene: TRBJ2-7; v_gene: TRBV19; CDR3aa: CASSMGTATYEQYF; CDR3nt: TGTGCCAGTAGTATGGGGACAGCAACCTACGAGCAGTACTTC
d_gene: -; abundance: -; j_gene: TRBJ1-3; v_gene: TRBV30; CDR3aa: CAHTLGRGSGNTIYF; CDR3nt: TGTGCACACACCCTGGGCAGGGGCTCTGGAAACACCATATATTTT
d_gene: -; abundance: -; j_gene: TRBJ1-5; v_gene: TRBV5-6; CDR3aa: CASNNWGQKNQPQHF; CDR3nt: TGTGCCAGCAACAACTGGGGGCAGAAAAATCAGCCCCAGCATTTT